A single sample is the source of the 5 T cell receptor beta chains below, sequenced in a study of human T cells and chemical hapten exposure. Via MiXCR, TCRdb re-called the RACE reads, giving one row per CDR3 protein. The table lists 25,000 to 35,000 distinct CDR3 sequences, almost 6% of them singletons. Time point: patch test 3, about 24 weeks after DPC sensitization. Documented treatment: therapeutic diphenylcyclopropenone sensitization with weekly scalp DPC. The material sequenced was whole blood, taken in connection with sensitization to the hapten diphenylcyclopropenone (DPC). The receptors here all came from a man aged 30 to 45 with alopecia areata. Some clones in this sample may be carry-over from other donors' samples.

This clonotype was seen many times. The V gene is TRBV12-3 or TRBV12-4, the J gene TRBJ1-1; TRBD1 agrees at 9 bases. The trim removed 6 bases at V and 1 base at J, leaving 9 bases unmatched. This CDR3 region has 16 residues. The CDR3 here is CASSSGDRDRNTEAFF. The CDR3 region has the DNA TGTGCCAGCAGCTCCGGGGACAGGGACAGGAACACTGAAGCTTTCTTT.

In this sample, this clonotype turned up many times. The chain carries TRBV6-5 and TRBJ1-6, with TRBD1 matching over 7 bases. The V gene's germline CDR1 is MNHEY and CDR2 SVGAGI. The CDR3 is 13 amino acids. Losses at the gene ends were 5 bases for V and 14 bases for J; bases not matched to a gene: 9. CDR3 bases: TGTGCCAGCAGTCCAACAGGGGCCGGAACCCTCCACTTT. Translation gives CASSPTGAGTLHF.

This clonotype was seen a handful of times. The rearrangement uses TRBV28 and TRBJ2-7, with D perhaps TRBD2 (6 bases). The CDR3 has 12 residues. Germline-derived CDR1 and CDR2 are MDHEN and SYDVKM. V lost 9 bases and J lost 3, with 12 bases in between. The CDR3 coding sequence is TGTGCCAGTTGGGACTCTATCTACGAGCAGTACTTC. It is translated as CASWDSIYEQYF.

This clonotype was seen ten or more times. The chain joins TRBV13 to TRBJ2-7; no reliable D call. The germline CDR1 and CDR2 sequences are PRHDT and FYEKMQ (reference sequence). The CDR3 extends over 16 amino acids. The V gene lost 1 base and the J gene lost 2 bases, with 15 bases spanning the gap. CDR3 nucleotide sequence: TGTGCCAGCAGCTTAGAATCCCCAGGTCTCGCCTACGAGCAGTACTTC. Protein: CASSLESPGLAYEQYF.

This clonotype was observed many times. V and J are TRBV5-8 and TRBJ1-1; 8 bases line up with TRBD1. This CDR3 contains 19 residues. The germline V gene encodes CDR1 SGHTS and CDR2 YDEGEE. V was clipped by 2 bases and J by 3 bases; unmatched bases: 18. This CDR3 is CASSFDRGYTEAGYTEAFF. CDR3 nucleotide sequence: TGTGCCAGCAGCTTTGACAGGGGATACACTGAAGCGGGATACACTGAAGCTTTCTTT.